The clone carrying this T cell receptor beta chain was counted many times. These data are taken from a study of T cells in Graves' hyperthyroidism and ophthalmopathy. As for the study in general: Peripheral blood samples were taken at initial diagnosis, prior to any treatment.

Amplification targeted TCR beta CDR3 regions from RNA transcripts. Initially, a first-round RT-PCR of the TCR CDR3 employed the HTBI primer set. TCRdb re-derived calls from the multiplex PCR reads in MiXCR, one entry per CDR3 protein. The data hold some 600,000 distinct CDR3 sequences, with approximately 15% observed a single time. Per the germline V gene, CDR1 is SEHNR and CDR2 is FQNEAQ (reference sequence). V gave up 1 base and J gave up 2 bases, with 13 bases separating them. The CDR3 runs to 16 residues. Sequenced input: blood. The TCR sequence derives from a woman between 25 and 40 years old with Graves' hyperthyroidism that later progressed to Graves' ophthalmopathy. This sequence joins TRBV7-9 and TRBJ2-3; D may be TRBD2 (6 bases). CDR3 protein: CASSLGPSVFTDTQYF. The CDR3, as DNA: TGTGCCAGCAGCTTAGGGCCTAGCGTATTCACAGATACGCAGTATTTT.